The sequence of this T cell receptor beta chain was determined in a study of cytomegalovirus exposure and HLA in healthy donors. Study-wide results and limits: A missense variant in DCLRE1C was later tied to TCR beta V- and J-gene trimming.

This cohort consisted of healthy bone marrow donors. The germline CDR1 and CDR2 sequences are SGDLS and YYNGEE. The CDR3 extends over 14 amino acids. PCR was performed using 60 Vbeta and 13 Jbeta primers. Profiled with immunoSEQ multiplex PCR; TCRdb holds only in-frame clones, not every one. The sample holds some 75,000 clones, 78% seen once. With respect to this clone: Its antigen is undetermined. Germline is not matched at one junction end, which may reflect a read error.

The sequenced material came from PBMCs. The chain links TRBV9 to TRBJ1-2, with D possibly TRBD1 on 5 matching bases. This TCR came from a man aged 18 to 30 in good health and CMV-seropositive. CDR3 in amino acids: CASGVDWGPYGYTF. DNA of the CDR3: TGTGCCAGCGGCGTAGATTGGGGCCCCTATGGCTACACCTTC.